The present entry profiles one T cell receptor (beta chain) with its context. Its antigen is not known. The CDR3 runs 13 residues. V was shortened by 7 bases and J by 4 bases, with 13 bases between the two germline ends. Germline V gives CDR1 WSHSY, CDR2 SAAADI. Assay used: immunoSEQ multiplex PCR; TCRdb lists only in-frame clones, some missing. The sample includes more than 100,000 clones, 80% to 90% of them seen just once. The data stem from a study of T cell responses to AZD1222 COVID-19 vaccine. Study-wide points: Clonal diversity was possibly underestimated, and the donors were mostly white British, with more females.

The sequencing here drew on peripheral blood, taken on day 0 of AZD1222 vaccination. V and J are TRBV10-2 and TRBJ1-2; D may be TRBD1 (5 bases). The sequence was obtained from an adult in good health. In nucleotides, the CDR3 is TGCGCCAGCACCGCGCCACAGGTCTATGGCTACACCTTC. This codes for CASTAPQVYGYTF.